Listed below are T cell receptor beta chains from one sample, sequenced in a study of CD8 T cells in ankylosing spondylitis. In TCRdb, the 5' RACE reads were re-called with MiXCR into one record per CDR3 protein. The data hold 250,000 to 300,000 distinct CDR3 sequences, with over 15% observed a single time. The sample comprised blood, either unsorted or a sorted T cell fraction (not recorded which). These receptors all stem from a male donor with ankylosing spondylitis or in good health (not recorded which). CDR3s include the opening cysteine and the closing phenylalanine or tryptophan. The order of the fields is V gene, J gene, D gene, clone size, CDR3 protein, CDR3 DNA. D genes are given only for firm matches. Some rows have no size entry. The others give once, few or many, or a class for an expanded clone.

V gene: TRBV5-5; J gene: TRBJ1-1; D gene: .; clone size: many; CDR3 protein: CASSLTSSTEAFF; CDR3 DNA: TGTGCCAGCAGCCTGACCTCATCCACTGAAGCTTTCTTT
V gene: TRBV12-3/TRBV12-4; J gene: TRBJ1-5; D gene: TRBD1; clone size: many; CDR3 protein: CASSPGQNQPQHF; CDR3 DNA: TGTGCCAGCAGTCCGGGACAGAATCAGCCCCAGCATTTT
V gene: TRBV6-1; J gene: TRBJ2-3; D gene: TRBD2; clone size: .; CDR3 protein: CASSTGGRSTDTQYF; CDR3 DNA: TGTGCCAGCAGTACGGGGGGTAGAAGCACAGATACGCAGTATTTT
V gene: TRBV24-1; J gene: TRBJ2-5; D gene: .; clone size: .; CDR3 protein: CATSASAQETQYF; CDR3 DNA: TGTGCCACCAGTGCGTCAGCCCAAGAGACCCAGTACTTC
V gene: TRBV5-4; J gene: TRBJ2-1; D gene: TRBD2; clone size: few; CDR3 protein: CASSHGTTFEQFF; CDR3 DNA: TGTGCCAGCAGCCACGGGACTACCTTTGAGCAGTTCTTC
V gene: TRBV2; J gene: TRBJ2-1; D gene: .; clone size: .; CDR3 protein: CASSGLRTNEQFF; CDR3 DNA: TGTGCCAGCAGTGGGCTAAGGACCAATGAGCAGTTCTTC
V gene: TRBV5-5; J gene: TRBJ2-1; D gene: TRBD2; clone size: many; CDR3 protein: CASSSGLAGANEQFF; CDR3 DNA: TGTGCCAGCAGCTCGGGACTAGCGGGGGCCAATGAGCAGTTCTTC
V gene: TRBV3-1; J gene: TRBJ2-1; D gene: .; clone size: .; CDR3 protein: CASSQEQQSSYNEQFF; CDR3 DNA: TGTGCCAGCAGCCAAGAGCAGCAGAGCTCCTACAATGAGCAGTTCTTC
V gene: TRBV29-1; J gene: TRBJ1-1; D gene: .; clone size: many; CDR3 protein: CSVVAGRTEAFF; CDR3 DNA: TGCAGCGTTGTGGCCGGAAGGACTGAAGCTTTCTTT
V gene: TRBV12-3/TRBV12-4; J gene: TRBJ1-1; D gene: .; clone size: many; CDR3 protein: CASSTGHGATEAFF; CDR3 DNA: TGTGCCAGCAGTACTGGACACGGCGCCACTGAAGCTTTCTTT
V gene: TRBV25-1; J gene: TRBJ1-2; D gene: .; clone size: .; CDR3 protein: CASSGRQEGLYGYTF; CDR3 DNA: TGTGCCAGCAGTGGCAGACAAGAGGGTCTCTATGGCTACACCTTC
V gene: TRBV5-1; J gene: TRBJ1-3; D gene: .; clone size: .; CDR3 protein: CASRRDLSSGNTIYF; CDR3 DNA: TGCGCCAGCAGACGGGACCTCAGCTCTGGAAACACCATATATTTT
V gene: TRBV10-3; J gene: TRBJ1-6; D gene: TRBD1; clone size: few; CDR3 protein: CAISGTGEGSPLHF; CDR3 DNA: TGTGCCATCAGTGGGACAGGGGAAGGGTCACCCCTCCACTTT
V gene: TRBV7-9; J gene: TRBJ2-1; D gene: .; clone size: .; CDR3 protein: CASSLVLDNYNEQFF; CDR3 DNA: TGTGCCAGCAGCTTAGTCCTGGACAATTACAATGAGCAGTTCTTC